The source of this T cell receptor (beta chain) is a study of cytomegalovirus exposure and HLA in healthy donors. Whole-study findings and limits: Analysis performed later showed TCR beta chains linked to HLA being more clonally expanded than equally common others. Later work associated approximately 17,000 TCR beta sequences with HLA alleles at 0.05 false discovery rate.

About this clone: The antigen is not known.

This CDR3 has 15 amino acids. Germline V gene data show CDR1 as MDHEN and CDR2 as SYDVKM. With V trimmed by 5 bases and J by 4 bases, 11 bases remained unmatched. Use of 60 Vbeta and 13 Jbeta primers characterized the PCR. Using immunoSEQ multiplex PCR, the repertoire was profiled, and TCRdb retains in-frame clones only, with some absent. The sample includes 99,000 or so clones, roughly 75% of them seen just once. The chain couples TRBV28 to TRBJ2-7; TRBD2 matches at 7 bases. The material sequenced was PBMCs. The sequence derives from a middle-aged woman in good health and CMV-seronegative. The CDR3 sequence: CASSASSAGDYEQYF. CDR3 DNA: TGTGCCAGCAGTGCCTCGTCTGCGGGAGATTACGAGCAGTACTTC.